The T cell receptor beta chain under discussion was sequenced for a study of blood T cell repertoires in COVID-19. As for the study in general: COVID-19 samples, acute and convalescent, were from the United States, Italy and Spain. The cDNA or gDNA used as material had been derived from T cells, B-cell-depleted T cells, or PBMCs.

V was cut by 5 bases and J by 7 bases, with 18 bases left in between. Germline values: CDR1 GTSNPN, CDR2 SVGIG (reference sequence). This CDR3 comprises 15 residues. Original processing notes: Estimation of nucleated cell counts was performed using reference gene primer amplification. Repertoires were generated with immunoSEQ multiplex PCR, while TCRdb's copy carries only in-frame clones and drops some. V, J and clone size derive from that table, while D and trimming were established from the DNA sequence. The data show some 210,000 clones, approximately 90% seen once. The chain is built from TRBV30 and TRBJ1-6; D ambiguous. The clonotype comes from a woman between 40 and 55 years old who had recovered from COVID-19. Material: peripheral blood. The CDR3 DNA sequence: TGTGCCTGGGGGGAGGGAGGCTCGTGGAATTCACCCCTCCACTTT. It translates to CAWGEGGSWNSPLHF.